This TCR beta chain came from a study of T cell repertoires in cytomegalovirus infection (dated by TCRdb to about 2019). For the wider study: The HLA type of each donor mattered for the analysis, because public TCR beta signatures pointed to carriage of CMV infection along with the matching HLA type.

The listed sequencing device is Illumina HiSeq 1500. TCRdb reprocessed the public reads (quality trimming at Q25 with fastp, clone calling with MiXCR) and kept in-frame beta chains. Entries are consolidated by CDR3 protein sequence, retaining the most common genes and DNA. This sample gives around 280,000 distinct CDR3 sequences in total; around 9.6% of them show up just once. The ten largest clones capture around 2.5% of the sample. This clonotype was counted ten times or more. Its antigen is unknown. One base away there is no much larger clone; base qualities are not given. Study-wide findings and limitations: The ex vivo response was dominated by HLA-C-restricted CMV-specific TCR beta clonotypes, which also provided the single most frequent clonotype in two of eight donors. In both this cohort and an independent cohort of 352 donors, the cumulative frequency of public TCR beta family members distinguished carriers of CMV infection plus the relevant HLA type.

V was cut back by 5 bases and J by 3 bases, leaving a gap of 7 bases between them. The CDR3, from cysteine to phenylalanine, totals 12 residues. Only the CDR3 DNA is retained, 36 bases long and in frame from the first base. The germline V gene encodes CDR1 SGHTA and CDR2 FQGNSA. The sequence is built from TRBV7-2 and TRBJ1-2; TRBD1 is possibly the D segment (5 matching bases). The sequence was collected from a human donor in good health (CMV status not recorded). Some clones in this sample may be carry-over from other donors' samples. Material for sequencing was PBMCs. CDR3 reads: CASSPGYYGYTF. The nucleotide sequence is TGTGCCAGCAGCCCAGGGTACTATGGCTACACCTTC.